This passage covers 17 T cell receptor beta chains from one sample sequenced in a study of T cells expressing NK-cell markers. TCRdb reprocessed the 5' RACE reads and reports one entry per CDR3 protein, with no DNA. This table holds 550,000 or so distinct CDR3 sequences. The sample was blood T cells: a sorted CD56 or NKG2C T cell subset, CD4+ or CD8+ T cells, or bulk PBMC T cells (not recorded which). Every receptor here comes from a young man in good health.

The chain uses TRBV12-3 or TRBV12-4 and TRBJ1-6. CDR3 length equals 14 residues. Here the CDR3 reads CASSSEVVQSPLHF.

The chain carries TRBV4-2 and TRBJ2-5; the TCRdb D gene call, TRBD1, has no DNA to confirm it. Germline V CDR1 and CDR2: LGHNA, YNFKEQ. The CDR3 consists of 16 residues. CDR3 protein: CASSHGTGSEEETQYF.

J is TRBJ2-7 and V is TRBV5-6; TCRdb's D call of TRBD1 is untestable without DNA. Germline CDR1 SGHDT, CDR2 YYEEEE. The CDR3 loop spans 16 amino acids. CDR3 sequence reads: CASSSLPAGGDYEQYF.

The chain combines TRBV14 with TRBJ2-3; the D call from TCRdb, TRBD2, cannot be confirmed without DNA. Germline assignment: CDR1 SGHDN and CDR2 FVKESK. The length of the CDR3 is 16 residues. CDR3: CASSRRQRVSTDTQYF.

This rearrangement joins TRBV4-3 to TRBJ1-3; TCRdb designates TRBD1, a call that cannot be tested without DNA. The CDR3 has 16 amino acids. Looked up from germline, CDR1 is LGHNA and CDR2 is YSLEER. Here the CDR3 reads CASSQDLTGSGNTIYF.

The V and J genes are TRBV7-3 and TRBJ2-5; without DNA, the TCRdb call of TRBD1 cannot be checked. Per germline, CDR1 SGHTA and CDR2 FQGTGA. The CDR3 totals 15 residues. This CDR3 is CASSLAGGQQETQYF. Looking up the rest from reference TRBV7-3 and TRBJ2-5 gives the full variable domain: GAGVSQTPSNKVTEKGKYVELRCDPISGHTALYWYRQSLGQGPEFLIYFQGTGAADDSGLPNDRFFAVRPEGSVSTLKIQRTERGDSAVYLCASSLAGGQQETQYFGPGTRLLVL.

The chain couples TRBV30 to TRBJ2-7. There are 11 residues in the CDR3. Germline V gives CDR1 GTSNPN, CDR2 SVGIG (reference sequence). The CDR3 sequence: CAWSVADEQYF.

V usage is TRBV29-1 and J usage is TRBJ2-1. Germline CDR1 reads SQVTM; CDR2 reads ANQGSEA. This CDR3 region has 15 residues. The CDR3: CSVVVLGGSYNEQFF.

The CDR3 is CASSFRLAGGRDTGELFF. The J gene is TRBJ2-2, the V gene TRBV27; TCRdb names TRBD2, which stays unverified in the absence of DNA. There are 18 residues in the CDR3. Germline V gene lookup returns CDR1 MNHEY and CDR2 SMNVEV (reference sequence).

This sequence joins TRBV3-1 and TRBJ2-1. Germline values: CDR1 LGHDT, CDR2 YNNKEL (reference sequence). The CDR3 runs 12 residues. CDR3 sequence: CASSQSENEQFF.

The chain joins TRBV20-1 to TRBJ2-7. CDR3 length equals 13 residues. The V gene's germline CDR1 is DFQATT and CDR2 SNEGSKA (reference sequence). The CDR3 loop is CSATISNSYEQYF.

V usage is TRBV6-5 and J usage is TRBJ2-7; TCRdb gives TRBD1 as the D gene, but with no DNA this cannot be confirmed. CDR1 and CDR2 from the germline V gene are MNHEY and SVGAGI. The CDR3 is 12 residues long. CDR3 protein: CASSKGGYEQYF.

The chain recombines TRBV21-1 with TRBJ1-5. TRBV21-1 is given as a pseudogene. CDR3 length: 18 residues. This chain's CDR3 is CASSKVGTGGDGVQPQHF.

The chain is built from TRBV12-3 or TRBV12-4 and TRBJ2-5. The CDR3 length is 13 residues. This CDR3 is CASRKTDQETQYF.

The CDR3 loop is CASSPPGTVNTGELFF. The chain is built from TRBV12-3 or TRBV12-4 and TRBJ2-2; TCRdb's D call of TRBD1 is untestable without DNA. The CDR3 length is 16 residues.

V usage is TRBV6-1 and J usage is TRBJ2-7; the D call from TCRdb, TRBD2, cannot be confirmed without DNA. The CDR3 runs to 13 residues. From germline, CDR1 is MNHNS and CDR2 SASEGT. CDR3: CATLRDSPYEHYF.

The chain carries TRBV12-3 or TRBV12-4 and TRBJ1-1; TCRdb lists TRBD1, though no DNA is available to test this call. This CDR3 is built from 13 residues. CDR3 region: CASSTGRITEAFF.